The source of this TCR beta chain is a study of cytomegalovirus exposure and HLA in healthy donors (dated by TCRdb to 2017 to 2019). Regarding the research as a whole: An earlier analysis of approximately 590 of the donors reported about 290 Gb of sequence data and some 120 million unique TCR beta sequences from about 200 million T cells. The later analysis used no new phenotypic data to find candidate immune exposures, relying instead on TCR beta sequences and their occurrence across donors. Among the approximately 400 genotyped donors, around 81% belonged to the genetic ancestry cluster associated with self-reported Caucasian donors. In a later analysis, previously published TCR beta repertoires from hundreds of donors were re-analyzed and high-resolution HLA genotyping was added so that TCR occurrence patterns could be studied. An earlier analysis of some 500 of the donors used high-throughput TCR beta sequencing to judge whether each TCR beta V gene segment behaved as functional or pseudogenic. Donor age, sex, ethnicity and CMV serostatus were compiled together with the repertoire data. A separate validation cohort of some 130 different subjects was used in addition to the approximately 670-subject first cohort. Both class I and class II loci were covered by HLA typing, at four-digit resolution. An early release covering 550 to 650 HLA-typed donors comprised about 300 gigabases of sequencing data and around 85 million unique TCR sequences. To predict cytomegalovirus infection status, the study combined high-throughput TCR immunosequencing, statistical association of individual TCRs with disease status, and machine learning. The T cell repertoires of 550 to 850 subjects were profiled by immunosequencing and related to cytomegalovirus serostatus. In a later genetic analysis, genome-wide SNP genotypes for about 55% of the 666 donors were used, and that subset was treated as a discovery cohort. On average, 235,054 unique TCR beta nucleotide sequences were sequenced per donor among 398 genotyped donors of the cohort, with roughly 18% of those sequences being non-productive. The number of donors typed differed by locus, with about 629-630 for A, B, C, DRB1 and DQB1, around 560 for DQA1, 600 to 610 for DPA1, and around 430 for DPB1. Four to six DR-DQ haplotypes were handled as single units for association and clustering, since linkage in the cohort was strong. The study was designed to test whether signatures of past pathogen exposure could be identified by cataloging public T cell receptors. All discovery cohort repertoires had been generated on a single sequencing platform.

Comments on this clone: Its cognate antigen has yet to be identified. Qualities for individual bases were not recorded, and no much larger clone is one base off.

General findings and caveats noted by the study authors: Assigning TCR associations to individual alleles was difficult when HLA alleles, especially DR and DQ, strongly co-occurred. Correlated functional status among segregating V segments might reflect linkage disequilibrium, but an unknown experimental factor could not be ruled out. A cluster of highly shared sequence variants was judged likely to be a technical artifact of the sequencing pipeline. HLA typing was unavailable for some donors at each locus, so association tests used only the typed subset. It was suggested by the authors that the approach could potentially be generalized to other disease states and immunological phenotypes. This cohort had only TCR beta chains sequenced, and the lack of alpha or paired-chain data limited which features could be detected. A later analysis reported that several top co-occurrence clusters appeared linked to parvovirus B19, influenza, CMV and Epstein-Barr virus. A few of the identified cytomegalovirus-associated TCR beta chains were confirmed in vitro to be specific for cytomegalovirus antigens. According to a later genetic analysis, donors in an Asian-associated ancestry cluster had fewer N-insertions in productive TCRs than the approximately 690-donor mean. Some IMGT-functional V segments, including TRBV6-2 and TRBV6-3, could not be distinguished by the 87-base-pair reads and were therefore excluded. In a later analysis, most CMV-associated TCR beta chains were found to appear HLA-restricted, with HLA associations seemingly driven largely by CMV exposure. CMV serostatus was the only immune exposure information available for the cohort. The study gave a list of more than 150 TCR beta chains associated with cytomegalovirus. At a false discovery rate of 0.05, a later analysis linked 15,000 to 20,000 TCR beta sequences to specific HLA alleles. The classifier was reported to diagnose cytomegalovirus status with high specificity and sensitivity in both the original cohort and the validation cohort. Roughly uniform sequencing depth across donors was assumed in presence/absence analyses, although this assumption may not hold. Most TCR sequences were seen in very few donors, while some public TCRs were found in many individuals. A further reported finding was that TCR beta sequences accurately predicted the HLA-A and HLA-B alleles for most subjects in the first cohort. V-gene and J-gene trimming of TCR beta chains was associated with a missense DCLRE1C variant in a later genetic analysis, and the association was replicated in an independent cohort. In a later analysis, HLA-associated TCR beta chains showed more clonal expansion and lower generation probabilities than non-associated chains that were equally common. In an earlier analysis of roughly 500 of the donors, most TCR beta V segments appeared in productive rearrangements about 87% or about 30% of the time, broadly matching IMGT annotations. Because counts were too low, 15 to 20 rarely observed V segments, including chromosome 9 orphons, were excluded from the earlier analysis of 587 of the donors. A later analysis found that TCR association rates varied across HLA loci, with DRB1 alleles showing the most associated TCRs and HLA-C alleles the fewest.

In total, 630 or so healthy bone marrow donors made up the cohort. Cohort members were all nominally healthy when sampled, although unrecorded immune exposures were likely present. The donor tested CMV seronegative, placing the donor among the 350 or so seronegative members of the cohort. Each donor provided a peripheral blood sample, and peripheral blood mononuclear cells were used for TCR beta sequencing. The Qiagen DNeasy Blood Extraction Kit was used to extract genomic DNA from the blood cell samples. Spanning cysteine to phenylalanine, the CDR3 consists of 13 amino acids. Only the CDR3 DNA stays, 39 bases, in frame from base 1. CDR1 GTSNPN and CDR2 SVGIG are derived from the germline V gene (reference sequence). V lost 7 bases and J lost 2 bases; the stretch between them is 9 bases long. To prepare the library, the immunoSEQ multiplex PCR assay was applied. For the multiplex PCR, a mixture combining 60 forward primers for TCR Vbeta segments and 13 reverse primers for TCR Jbeta segments was used. A multiplex PCR assay on genomic DNA amplified the CDR3 region of rearranged TCR beta genes. The amplified TCR beta libraries were sequenced on the Illumina HiSeq System as 87-base-pair reads. In the original analysis: A later analysis counted about 82 million unique TCR beta chains across the 550 to 700 repertoires, and approximately 11 million of these chains were shared by at least two donors. Raw reads were error-corrected and collapsed into unique sequences with a nearest-neighbor algorithm that merged closely related sequences to remove PCR and sequencing errors. V, D and J gene segments were assigned by aligning CDR3 sequences to IMGT reference sequences. Each retained sequence needed at least a six-nucleotide match to both a V gene segment and a J gene segment. A rearrangement was called productive if the CDR3 had no stop codons and remained in frame with V and J, and every other rearrangement was called non-productive. CDR3 was defined according to IMGT convention as the region running from the second conserved V-encoded cysteine to the conserved J-encoded phenylalanine. In an earlier analysis of just under 600 of the donors, sequences lacking an unambiguous match to a single V gene segment were excluded. An earlier analysis of about 600 of the donors called V segments functional above 56.7% productive rearrangements and segregating when the between-donor standard deviation exceeded 5%. A statistical classification framework was built for diagnosing cytomegalovirus status from the catalog of TCR beta chain sequences. In a later analysis, V and J genes were assigned by comparing TCR nucleotide sequences against IMGT/GENE-DB human TR gene sequences. A later analysis assigned CDR3 sequences and most-parsimonious VDJ recombination scenarios with the TCRdist pipeline. In a later analysis, every TCR beta chain was defined by the combination of its CDR3 amino acid sequence and its V-gene family, and reads without a unique V-gene family were dropped. In a later analysis, 450 to 600 highly shared, low-generation-probability nucleotide sequences were removed to address suspected cross-contamination and a sequencing artifact. A later analysis calculated a clonal expansion index for each public chain from normalized within-repertoire ranks of inferred template counts. In a later analysis, generation probabilities were computed with a VDJ recombination model fitted to out-of-frame rearrangements, and the resulting probabilities were checked against IGoR. In a later analysis, TCR-TCR, TCR-HLA and TCR-CMV co-occurrence was scored with hypergeometric tests, and a repertoire-size bias correction was applied to TCR pairs. To estimate false discovery rates, a later analysis permuted the HLA or CMV assignments 20 times. In a later analysis, co-occurring TCRs were grouped with DBSCAN, and TCRdist sequence similarity was added when clustering was performed within HLA-allele-positive subsets. Co-occurrence clustering excluded repertoires with fewer than 30,000 or more than 120,000 public chains, plus five with anomalous nucleotide sharing. TCRdb carries this immuneACCESS record with in-frame sequences only. Its versions omit some clonotypes, under half of them owing to an unresolved V gene in the studies checked, with the rest unexplained. V and J calls and clone size follow that table, whereas D and trimming were derived from the DNA. This sample gives about 130,000 clones in total; around 78% of them show up just once. Around 1.8% of the sample comes from the top ten.

The TCR was taken from a woman between 50 and 59 years old in good health and CMV-seronegative. Sequencing was done on a sample of PBMCs. The V gene is TRBV30 and the J gene is TRBJ2-6; a weak D assignment points to TRBD1 (5 bases agree). The DNA sequence is TGTGCCTCCTTCAGGGCTGGGGCCAACGTCCTGACTTTC. This is translated as CASFRAGANVLTF. Beyond the CDR3, the reference TRBV30 and TRBJ2-6 genes provide the residues; the full variable domain reads: SQTIHQWPATLVQPVGSPLSLECTVEGTSNPNLYWYRQAAGRGLQLLFYSVGIGQISSEVPQNLSASRPQDRQFILSSKKLLLSDSGFYLCASFRAGANVLTFGAGSRLTVL.